This T cell receptor beta chain was profiled in a study of cytomegalovirus exposure and HLA in healthy donors. This table comes from immunoSEQ multiplex PCR, and its TCRdb copy is limited to in-frame clones, with some not included. The profile covers 150,000 to 200,000 clones, with approximately 86% appearing a single time and around 2% taken by the ten largest. Overall study results and limits: Across donors, most TCRs were seen rarely, yet some public ones were widespread.

The study drew the donors from its approximately 120-subject validation cohort, separate from the approximately 700-subject first cohort. Germline trimming cut 3 bases from V and 1 base from J; bases unmatched to any gene: 4. Germline loops: CDR1 SGHTA, CDR2 FQGTGA. This CDR3 region has 15 residues. This clone was found once. Its cognate antigen is unknown. The V gene is TRBV7-3, the J gene TRBJ2-7; 9 positions agree with TRBD1. Source material: PBMCs. The TCR sequence derives from a woman aged 18-30 years in good health and CMV-seronegative. CDR3 sequence reads: CASSFGTGPSYEQYF. The DNA for the CDR3 is TGTGCCAGCAGCTTCGGGACAGGGCCGTCCTACGAGCAGTACTTC.